This T cell receptor (beta chain) was sequenced during a study of CD8 T cells in Susac syndrome. The authors carried out high-throughput sequencing of TCR beta. They applied it to CD8+ and CD4+ T cells obtained from blood. The control group consisted of healthy donors matched for age and sex. Negative isolation yielded CD8+ and CD4+ T cells; FACS enriched TEMRA cells. Random hexamers primed reverse transcription of about 0.45 to 1 ug RNA. Amplification of TCR beta CDR3 by immunoSEQ multiplex PCR spanned 54 Vbeta and 13 Jbeta. TCRdb reanalysed the immunoSEQ multiplex PCR reads using MiXCR and keeps one entry per CDR3 protein. The sample carries tens of thousands of distinct CDR3 sequences, 90% to 95% recorded once. The CDR3 spans 14 residues. CDR1 LGHNA and CDR2 YSLEER come from the germline V gene. V shed 4 bases and J 6 bases; nucleotides not matched to a gene: 3.

The TCR originated in a human donor in good health. This chain joins TRBV4-3 and TRBJ2-2; 9 nucleotides match TRBD1. Material: CD8+ T cells from PBMCs. The CDR3 nucleotides read TGCGCCAGCAGCCTCGGGACAGGGTCCGGGGAGCTGTTTTTT. It encodes CASSLGTGSGELFF.